This is a list of T cell receptor beta chains from one sample in a study of blood T cell repertoires in COVID-19. Here immunoSEQ multiplex PCR was the method, and the copy in TCRdb shows in-frame clones only, minus some. The sample contains fewer than 300,000 clones, 88% of which appear only once. The sequencing sample was made of peripheral blood. The receptors stem from a woman in her 30s with acute or convalescent COVID-19. CDR3s leave out the opening cysteine and the closing phenylalanine or tryptophan.

j_call v_call cdr3_aa
TRBJ2-7 TRBV11-1 ASSPRGRRTYEQY
TRBJ2-5 TRBV2 ASSGGLAGETQY
TRBJ2-1 TRBV12-3/TRBV12-4 ASSPRQYNEQF
TRBJ2-3 TRBV19 ASSRIASTTDTQY
TRBJ2-1 TRBV6-5 ASNLLAVAYNEQF
TRBJ2-1 TRBV19 ASSIGRGPNNEQF
TRBJ2-5 TRBV4-2 ASSQVGGGQETQY
TRBJ2-7 TRBV18 ASSPVTGDVREQY
TRBJ2-3 TRBV24-1 ATSDPGLAGGDYDTQY
TRBJ1-4 TRBV30 ASRGNQKKLF
TRBJ1-5 TRBV7-9 ASSLGDSSNQPQH
TRBJ1-1 TRBV20-1 SVPGGVAF
TRBJ2-2 TRBV15 ATSRRDTGELF
TRBJ2-1 TRBV30 AWTTTIGRASYNEQF
TRBJ2-2 TRBV5-1 ASSRDRSTGELF
TRBJ1-5 TRBV5-1 ASTSTGGPNQPQH
TRBJ1-2 TRBV24-1 ATSGAGTGNYGYT
TRBJ1-6 TRBV18 ASSPLGHLNNSPLH
TRBJ2-3 TRBV27 ATRRGGGTDTQY
TRBJ1-5 TRBV10-3 ATQSSNQPQH
TRBJ1-5 TRBV19 ASSISPTGDGNQPQH
TRBJ2-7 TRBV11-2 ASSLASGSVPREQY
TRBJ2-3 TRBV2 ASSTGFRTDTQY
TRBJ2-1 TRBV10-2 ASSPGASGRASSYNEQF
TRBJ2-1 TRBV11-2 ASSWAGTSGRRGANEQF
TRBJ1-2 TRBV4-3 ASSQDATGTYYGYT
TRBJ1-6 TRBV5-4 ASSLATGLNSPLH
TRBJ2-7 TRBV19 ASSPGQGAYEQY
TRBJ1-1 TRBV7-9 ASSLVGGMNTEAF
TRBJ2-7 TRBV7-9 ASSFLAGGPYEQY
TRBJ1-2 TRBV29-1 SAKGADSGYT
TRBJ1-2 TRBV5-8 ASIVSGLDDYGYT
TRBJ1-2 TRBV3-1/TRBV3-2 ASSPNPSQGAYYGYT
TRBJ1-5 TRBV21-1 ASSIGQGVRKVTQPQH
TRBJ1-5 TRBV6-5 ASSYQSNQPQH
TRBJ1-4 TRBV29-1 SVGQGALKEKLF
TRBJ2-7 TRBV6-5 ASRPGTGGFYEQY
TRBJ1-4 TRBV5-1 ASSLASTNEKLF
TRBJ2-3 TRBV24-1 ATSDTAGTFTDTQY
TRBJ2-1 TRBV4-2 ASSFIATSSYNEQF
TRBJ2-7 TRBV4-3 ASSQESRGAYEQY
TRBJ2-1 TRBV19 ASSAAAGGIDEQF
TRBJ2-2 TRBV19 ASTGRGPPNTGELF
TRBJ2-7 TRBV7-9 ASSPSGTGVVYEQY
TRBJ2-3 TRBV27 ASSLSGGHTDTQY
TRBJ1-1 TRBV7-8 ASSFMTGNTEAF
TRBJ2-1 TRBV12-3/TRBV12-4 ASSLGLLALQF
TRBJ2-2 TRBV5-6 ASSLGGGELF
TRBJ2-7 TRBV27 ASSHPGQGEYEQY
TRBJ2-1 TRBV9 ASSGDRAGIYNEQF
TRBJ2-1 TRBV7-9 ASSLGNRTYNEQF
TRBJ2-1 TRBV11-3 ASSFSGSAIYNEQF